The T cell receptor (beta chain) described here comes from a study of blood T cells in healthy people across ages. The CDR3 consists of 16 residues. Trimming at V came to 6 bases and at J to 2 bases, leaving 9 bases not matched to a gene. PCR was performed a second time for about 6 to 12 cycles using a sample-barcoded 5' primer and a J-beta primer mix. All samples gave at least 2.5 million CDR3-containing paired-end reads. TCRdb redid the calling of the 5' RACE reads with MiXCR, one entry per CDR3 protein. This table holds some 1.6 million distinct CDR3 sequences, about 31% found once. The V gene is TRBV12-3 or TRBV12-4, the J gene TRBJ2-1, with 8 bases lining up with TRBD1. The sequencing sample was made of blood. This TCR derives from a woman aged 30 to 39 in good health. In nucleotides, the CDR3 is TGTGCCAGCAGCCAGGGGGCAACATTGCCCTACAATGAGCAGTTCTTC. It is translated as CASSQGATLPYNEQFF.